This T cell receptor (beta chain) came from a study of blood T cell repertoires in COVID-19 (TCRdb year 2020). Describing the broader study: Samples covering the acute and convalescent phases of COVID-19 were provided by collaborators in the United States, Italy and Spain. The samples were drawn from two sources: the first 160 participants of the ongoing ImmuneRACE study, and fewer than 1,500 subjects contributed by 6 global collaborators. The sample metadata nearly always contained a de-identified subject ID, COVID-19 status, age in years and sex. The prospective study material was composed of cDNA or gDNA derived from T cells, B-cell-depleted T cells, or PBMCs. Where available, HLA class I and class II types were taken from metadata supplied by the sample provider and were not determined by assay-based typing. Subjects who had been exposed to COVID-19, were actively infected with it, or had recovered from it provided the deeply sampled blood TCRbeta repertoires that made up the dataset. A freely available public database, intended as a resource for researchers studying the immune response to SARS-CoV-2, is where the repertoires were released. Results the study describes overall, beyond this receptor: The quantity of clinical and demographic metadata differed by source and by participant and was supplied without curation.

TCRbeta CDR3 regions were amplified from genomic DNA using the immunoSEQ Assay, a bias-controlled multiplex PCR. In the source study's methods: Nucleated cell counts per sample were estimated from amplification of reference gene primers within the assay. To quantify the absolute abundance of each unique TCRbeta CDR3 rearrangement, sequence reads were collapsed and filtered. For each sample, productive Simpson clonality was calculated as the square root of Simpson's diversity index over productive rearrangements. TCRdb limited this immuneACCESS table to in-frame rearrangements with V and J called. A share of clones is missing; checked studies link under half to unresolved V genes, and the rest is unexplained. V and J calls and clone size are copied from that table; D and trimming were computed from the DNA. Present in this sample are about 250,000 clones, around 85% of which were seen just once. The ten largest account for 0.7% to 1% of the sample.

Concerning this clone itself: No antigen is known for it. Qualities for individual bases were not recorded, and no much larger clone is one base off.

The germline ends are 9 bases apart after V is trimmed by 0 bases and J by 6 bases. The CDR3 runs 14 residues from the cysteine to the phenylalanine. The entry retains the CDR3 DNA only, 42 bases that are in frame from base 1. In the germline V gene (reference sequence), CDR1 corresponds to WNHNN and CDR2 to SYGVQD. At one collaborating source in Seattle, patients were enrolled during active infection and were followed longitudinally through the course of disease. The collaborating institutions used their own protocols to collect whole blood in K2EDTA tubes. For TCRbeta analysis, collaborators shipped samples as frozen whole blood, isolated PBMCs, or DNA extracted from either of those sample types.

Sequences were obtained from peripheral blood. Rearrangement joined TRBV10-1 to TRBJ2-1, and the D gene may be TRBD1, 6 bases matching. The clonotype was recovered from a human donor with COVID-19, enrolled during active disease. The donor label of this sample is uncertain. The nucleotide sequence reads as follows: TGCGCCAGCAGTGAGTCGGGGGACACCAATGAGCAGTTCTTC. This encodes CASSESGDTNEQFF.